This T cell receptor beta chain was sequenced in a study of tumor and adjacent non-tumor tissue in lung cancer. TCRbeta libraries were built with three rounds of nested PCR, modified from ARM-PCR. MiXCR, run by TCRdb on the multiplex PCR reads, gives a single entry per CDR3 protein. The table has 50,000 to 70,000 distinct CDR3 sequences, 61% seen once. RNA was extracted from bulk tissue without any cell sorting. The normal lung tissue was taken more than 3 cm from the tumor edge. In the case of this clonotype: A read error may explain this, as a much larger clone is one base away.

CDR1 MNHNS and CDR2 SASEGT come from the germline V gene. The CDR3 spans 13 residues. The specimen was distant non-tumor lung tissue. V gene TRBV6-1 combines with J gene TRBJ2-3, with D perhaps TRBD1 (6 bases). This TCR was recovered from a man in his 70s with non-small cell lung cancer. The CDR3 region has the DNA TGTGTCAGCTGGGCCAGGGGATTTGATACGCAGTATTTT. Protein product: CVSWARGFDTQYF.